Listed here is a single TCR beta chain. Its cognate antigen is unknown. This entry is derived from a study of cytomegalovirus exposure and HLA in healthy donors. About the research overall: Some 85 million unique TCRs from HLA-typed donors were held in an early data release. Study-wide points: According to the study, roughly 180 TCR beta chains were cytomegalovirus-associated. Later analysis identified several of the most significant clusters that appeared linked to common viral pathogens. Accounts indicate the classifier identified cytomegalovirus status with strong specificity and sensitivity.

The primer mix had 60 Vbeta and 13 Jbeta primers. Repertoires were generated with immunoSEQ multiplex PCR, while TCRdb's copy carries only in-frame clones and drops some. The sample includes 180,000 or so clones, roughly 77% of them seen just once. This CDR3 region has 15 residues. Germline loops: CDR1 GTSNPN, CDR2 SVGIG (reference sequence). With 0 bases removed from V and 0 bases from J, the gap between germline ends came to 9 bases. The rearrangement joins TRBV30 to TRBJ1-5; D is unclear. The clonotype originates from a woman aged 25 to 39 in good health and CMV-seropositive. Input material: PBMCs. CDR3 DNA: TGTGCCTGGAGTGTACAGTCCGGTAGCAATCAGCCCCAGCATTTT. Translation: CAWSVQSGSNQPQHF.